This T cell receptor beta chain was sequenced during a study of T cell changes during pregnancy in multiple sclerosis. Produced via immunoSEQ multiplex PCR; TCRdb's table is partial and in-frame only. Of roughly 100,000 clones listed, roughly 90% are singletons. Trimming removed 0 bases from V and 2 bases from J, with 8 bases in between. This CDR3 comprises 16 residues. Germline CDR1 reads MNHEY; CDR2 reads SVGAGI. The sequencing here drew on peripheral blood, taken after pregnancy. The receptor's source is a female donor with multiple sclerosis, enrolled in a pregnancy study. The gene calls are TRBV6-5 and TRBJ2-6; D remains ambiguous. CDR3 region: CASSYSSGPGANVLTF. The DNA for the CDR3 is TGTGCCAGCAGTTACTCGAGTGGGCCTGGGGCCAACGTCCTGACTTTC.